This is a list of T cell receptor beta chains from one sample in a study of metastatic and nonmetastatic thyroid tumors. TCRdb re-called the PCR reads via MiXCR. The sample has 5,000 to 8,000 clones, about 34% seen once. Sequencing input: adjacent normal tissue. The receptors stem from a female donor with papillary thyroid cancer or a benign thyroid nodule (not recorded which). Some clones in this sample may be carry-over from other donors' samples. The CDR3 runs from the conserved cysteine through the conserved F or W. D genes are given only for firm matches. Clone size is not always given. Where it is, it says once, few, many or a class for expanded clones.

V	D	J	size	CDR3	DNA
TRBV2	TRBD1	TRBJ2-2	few	CASRRAGGTGELFF	TGTGCCAGCAGGAGGGCAGGGGGCACCGGGGAGCTGTTTTTT
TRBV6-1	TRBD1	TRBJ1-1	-	CASSWTGDTEAFF	TGTGCCAGCAGTTGGACAGGGGACACTGAAGCTTTCTTT
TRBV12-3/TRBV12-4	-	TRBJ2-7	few	CASSFGVSYEQYF	TGTGCCAGCAGTTTCGGGGTGTCCTACGAGCAGTACTTC
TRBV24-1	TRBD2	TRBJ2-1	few	CATRLAGDSDEQFF	TGTGCCACCAGACTAGCGGGAGACAGTGATGAGCAGTTCTTC
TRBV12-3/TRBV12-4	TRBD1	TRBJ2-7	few	CASSLPGQGVRKQYF	TGTGCCAGCAGTCTTCCGGGACAGGGGGTTAGAAAGCAGTACTTC
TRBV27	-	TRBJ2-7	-	CASSSGPVLYEQYF	TGTGCCAGCAGTTCTGGGCCGGTCTTGTACGAGCAGTACTTC
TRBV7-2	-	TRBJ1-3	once	CASSFGLKGNTIYF	TGTGCCAGCAGCTTTGGACTGAAGGGAAACACCATATATTTT
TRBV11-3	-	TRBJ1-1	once	CASSARTGEAFF	TGTGCCAGCAGCGCCCGAACAGGGGAAGCTTTCTTT
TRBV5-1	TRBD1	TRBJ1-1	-	CASSLGDSYRSAAEAFF	TGCGCCAGCAGCTTGGGGGACAGCTACCGTTCTGCCGCTGAAGCTTTCTTT
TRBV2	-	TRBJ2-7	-	CASLQGGYEQYF	TGTGCCAGCCTACAGGGAGGCTACGAGCAGTACTTC
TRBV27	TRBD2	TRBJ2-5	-	CASSFPTSGGREETQYF	TGTGCCAGCAGTTTCCCGACTAGCGGGGGAAGGGAAGAGACCCAGTACTTC
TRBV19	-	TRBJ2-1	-	CASSIITGDNEQFF	TGTGCCAGTAGTATAATCACAGGTGACAATGAGCAGTTCTTC
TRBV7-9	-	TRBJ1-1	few	CASSSSKGITFF	TGTGCCAGCAGCTCCTCCAAGGGGATAACTTTCTTT
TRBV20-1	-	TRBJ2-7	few	CSASPGLSYEQYF	TGCAGTGCTAGCCCAGGGCTATCCTACGAGCAGTACTTC
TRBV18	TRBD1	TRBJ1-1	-	CASSPLPTGSDTEAFF	TGTGCCAGCTCACCATTGCCGACAGGGTCTGACACTGAAGCTTTCTTT
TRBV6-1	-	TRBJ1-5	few	CASRDSNSNQPQHF	TGTGCCAGCAGGGACAGCAATAGCAATCAGCCCCAGCATTTT
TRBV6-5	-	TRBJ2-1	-	CASSYRDLTRNEQFF	TGTGCCAGCAGTTATCGGGACCTAACTCGCAATGAGCAGTTCTTC
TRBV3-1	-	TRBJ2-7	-	CASSQETKGEQYF	TGTGCCAGCAGCCAAGAAACAAAAGGCGAGCAGTACTTC
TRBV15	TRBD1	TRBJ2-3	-	CATSSGTGVIDTQYF	TGTGCCACCAGCAGTGGAACAGGGGTAATAGATACGCAGTATTTT
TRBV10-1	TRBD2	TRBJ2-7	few	CASSFSGKNYEQYF	TGCGCCAGCAGTTTTAGCGGGAAGAACTACGAGCAGTACTTC
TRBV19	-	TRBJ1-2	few	CASSKIPNYGYTF	TGTGCCAGTAGTAAGATCCCTAACTATGGCTACACCTTC
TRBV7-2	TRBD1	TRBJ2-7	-	CASSLPGGSGYEQYF	TGTGCCAGCAGTTTACCAGGGGGCAGTGGGTACGAGCAGTACTTC
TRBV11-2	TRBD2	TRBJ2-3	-	CASSPQAGRTDTQYF	TGTGCCAGCAGCCCCCAAGCGGGACGCACAGATACGCAGTATTTT
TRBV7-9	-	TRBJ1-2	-	CASSSVAEGGYTF	TGTGCCAGCAGCTCAGTGGCCGAGGGGGGCTACACCTTC
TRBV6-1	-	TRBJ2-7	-	CASSLRPSGYEQYF	TGTGCCAGCAGCCTACGCCCGTCCGGGTACGAGCAGTACTTC
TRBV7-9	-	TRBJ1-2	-	CASSYRDLGYTF	TGTGCCAGCAGCTATCGGGACCTAGGCTACACCTTC